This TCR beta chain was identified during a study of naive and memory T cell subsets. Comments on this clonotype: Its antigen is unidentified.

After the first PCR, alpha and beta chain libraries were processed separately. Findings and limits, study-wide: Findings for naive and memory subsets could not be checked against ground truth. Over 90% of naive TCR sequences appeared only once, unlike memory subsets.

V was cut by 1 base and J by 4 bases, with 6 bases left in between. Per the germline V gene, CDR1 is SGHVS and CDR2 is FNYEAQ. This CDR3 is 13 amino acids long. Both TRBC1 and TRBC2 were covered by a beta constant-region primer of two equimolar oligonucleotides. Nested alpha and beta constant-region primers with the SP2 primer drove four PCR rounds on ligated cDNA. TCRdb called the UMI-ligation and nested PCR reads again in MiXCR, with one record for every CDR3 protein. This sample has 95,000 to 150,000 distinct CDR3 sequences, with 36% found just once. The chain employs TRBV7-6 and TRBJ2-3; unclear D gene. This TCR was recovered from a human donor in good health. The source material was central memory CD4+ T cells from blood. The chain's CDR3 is CASSLGLPDTQYF. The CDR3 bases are TGTGCCAGCAGCTTAGGACTGCCAGATACGCAGTATTTT.